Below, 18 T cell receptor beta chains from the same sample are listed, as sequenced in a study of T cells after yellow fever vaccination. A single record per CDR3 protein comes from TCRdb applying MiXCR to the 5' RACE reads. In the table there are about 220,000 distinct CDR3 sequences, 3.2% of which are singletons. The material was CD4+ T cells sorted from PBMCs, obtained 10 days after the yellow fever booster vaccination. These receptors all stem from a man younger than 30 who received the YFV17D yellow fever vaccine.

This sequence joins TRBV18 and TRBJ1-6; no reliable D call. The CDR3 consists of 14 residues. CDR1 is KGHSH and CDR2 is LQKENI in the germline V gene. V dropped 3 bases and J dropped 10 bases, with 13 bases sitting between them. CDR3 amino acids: CASSPREEGSPLHF. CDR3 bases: TGTGCCAGCTCACCGAGAGAGGAAGGCTCACCCCTCCACTTT. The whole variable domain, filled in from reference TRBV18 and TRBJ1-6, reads NAGVMQNPRHLVRRRGQEARLRCSPMKGHSHVYWYRQLPEEGLKFMVYLQKENIIDESGMPKERFSAEFPKEGPSILRIQQVVRGDSAAYFCASSPREEGSPLHFGNGTRLTVT.

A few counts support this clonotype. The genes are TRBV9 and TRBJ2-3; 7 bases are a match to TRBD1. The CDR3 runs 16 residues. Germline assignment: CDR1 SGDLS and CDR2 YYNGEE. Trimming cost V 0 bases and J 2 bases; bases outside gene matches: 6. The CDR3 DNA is TGTGCCAGCAGCGTAGCTATGGGACAGTTCACAGATACGCAGTATTTT. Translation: CASSVAMGQFTDTQYF.

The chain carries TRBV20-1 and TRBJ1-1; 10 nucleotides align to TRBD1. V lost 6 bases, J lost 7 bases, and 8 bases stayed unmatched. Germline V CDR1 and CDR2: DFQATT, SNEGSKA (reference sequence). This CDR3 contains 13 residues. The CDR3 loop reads CSAQTGGMVEAFF. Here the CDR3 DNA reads TGCAGTGCCCAGACAGGGGGCATGGTTGAAGCTTTCTTT.

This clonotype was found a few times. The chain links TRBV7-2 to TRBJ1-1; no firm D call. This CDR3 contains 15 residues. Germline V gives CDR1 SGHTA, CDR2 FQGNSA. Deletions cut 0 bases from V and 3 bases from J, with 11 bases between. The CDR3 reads CASSLARYSHTEAFF. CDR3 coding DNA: TGTGCCAGCAGCTTAGCGAGGTACTCCCACACTGAAGCTTTCTTT.

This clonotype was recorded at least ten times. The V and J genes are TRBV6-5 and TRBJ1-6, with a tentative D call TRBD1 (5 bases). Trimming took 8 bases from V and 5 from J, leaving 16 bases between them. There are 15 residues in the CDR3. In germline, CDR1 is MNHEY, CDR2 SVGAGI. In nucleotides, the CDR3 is TGTGCCAGCGGAAGACCGGGGGATAATAATTCACCCCTCCACTTT. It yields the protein CASGRPGDNNSPLHF.

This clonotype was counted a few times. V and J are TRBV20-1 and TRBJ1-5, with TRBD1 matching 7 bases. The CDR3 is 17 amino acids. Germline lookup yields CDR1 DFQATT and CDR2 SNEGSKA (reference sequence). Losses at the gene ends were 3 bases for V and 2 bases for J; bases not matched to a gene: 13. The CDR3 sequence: CSASMMTGQVRNQPQHF. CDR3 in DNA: TGCAGTGCTAGTATGATGACAGGGCAGGTTCGCAATCAGCCCCAGCATTTT.

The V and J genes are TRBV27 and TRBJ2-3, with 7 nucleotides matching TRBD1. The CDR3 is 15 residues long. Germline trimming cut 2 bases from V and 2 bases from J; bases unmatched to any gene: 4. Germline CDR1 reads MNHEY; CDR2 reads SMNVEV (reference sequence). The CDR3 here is CASSLKGALTDTQYF. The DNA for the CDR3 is TGTGCCAGCAGTTTAAAGGGGGCCCTCACAGATACGCAGTATTTT.

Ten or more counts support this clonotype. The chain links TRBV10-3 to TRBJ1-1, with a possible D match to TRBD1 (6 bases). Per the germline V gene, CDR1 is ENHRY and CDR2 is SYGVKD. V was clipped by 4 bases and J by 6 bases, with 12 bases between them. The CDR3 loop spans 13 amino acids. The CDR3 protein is CAISGQEAAEAFF. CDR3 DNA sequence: TGTGCCATCAGTGGACAGGAGGCCGCTGAAGCTTTCTTT.

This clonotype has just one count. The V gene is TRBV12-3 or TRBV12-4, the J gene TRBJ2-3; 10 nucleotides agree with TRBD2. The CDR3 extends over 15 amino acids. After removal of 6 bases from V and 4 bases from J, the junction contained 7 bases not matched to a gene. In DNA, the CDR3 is TGTGCCAGCAGCTGGACTAGCGGACCCGCAGATACGCAGTATTTT. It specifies CASSWTSGPADTQYF.

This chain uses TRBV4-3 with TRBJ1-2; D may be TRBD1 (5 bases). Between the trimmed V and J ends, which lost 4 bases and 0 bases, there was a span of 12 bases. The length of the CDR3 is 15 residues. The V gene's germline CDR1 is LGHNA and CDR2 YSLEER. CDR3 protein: CASSRLGTTNYGYTF. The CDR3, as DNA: TGCGCCAGCAGCCGGCTGGGGACGACTAACTATGGCTACACCTTC.

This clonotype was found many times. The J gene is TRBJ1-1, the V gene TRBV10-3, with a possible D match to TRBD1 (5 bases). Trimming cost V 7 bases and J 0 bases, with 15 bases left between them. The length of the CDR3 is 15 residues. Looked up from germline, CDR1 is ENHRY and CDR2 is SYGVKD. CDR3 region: CAITQGGQLNTEAFF. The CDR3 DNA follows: TGTGCCATCACCCAGGGTGGGCAGTTGAACACTGAAGCTTTCTTT.

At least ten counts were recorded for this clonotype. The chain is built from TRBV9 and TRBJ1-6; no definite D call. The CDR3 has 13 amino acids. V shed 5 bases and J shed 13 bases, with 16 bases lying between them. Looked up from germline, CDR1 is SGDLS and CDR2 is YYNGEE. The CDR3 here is CASSRTTFGPLHF. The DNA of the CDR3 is TGTGCCAGCAGTCGGACTACCTTTGGGCCCCTCCACTTT.

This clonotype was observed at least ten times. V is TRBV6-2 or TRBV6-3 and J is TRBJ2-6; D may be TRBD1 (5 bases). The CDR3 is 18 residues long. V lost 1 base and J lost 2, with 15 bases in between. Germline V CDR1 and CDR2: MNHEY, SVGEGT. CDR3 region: CASSYFRVLRPGANVLTF. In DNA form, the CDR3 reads TGTGCCAGCAGTTACTTCAGGGTGCTGAGGCCTGGGGCCAACGTCCTGACTTTC.

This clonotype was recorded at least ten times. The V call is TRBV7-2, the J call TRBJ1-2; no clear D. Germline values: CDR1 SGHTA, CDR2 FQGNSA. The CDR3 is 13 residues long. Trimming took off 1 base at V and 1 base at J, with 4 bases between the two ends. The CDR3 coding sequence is TGTGCCAGCAGCTTAGGGTTTAACTATGGCTACACCTTC. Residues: CASSLGFNYGYTF. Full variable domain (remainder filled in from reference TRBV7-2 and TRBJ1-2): GAGVSQSPSNKVTEKGKDVELRCDPISGHTALYWYRQSLGQGLEFLIYFQGNSAPDKSGLPSDRFSAERTGGSVSTLTIQRTQQEDSAVYLCASSLGFNYGYTFGSGTRLTVV.

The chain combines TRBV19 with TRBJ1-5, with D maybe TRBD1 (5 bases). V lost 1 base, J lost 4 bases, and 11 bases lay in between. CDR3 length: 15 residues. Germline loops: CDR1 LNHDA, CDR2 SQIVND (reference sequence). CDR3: CASSIVGRQNQPQHF. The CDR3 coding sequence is TGTGCCAGTAGTATAGTTGGGCGACAGAATCAGCCCCAGCATTTT.

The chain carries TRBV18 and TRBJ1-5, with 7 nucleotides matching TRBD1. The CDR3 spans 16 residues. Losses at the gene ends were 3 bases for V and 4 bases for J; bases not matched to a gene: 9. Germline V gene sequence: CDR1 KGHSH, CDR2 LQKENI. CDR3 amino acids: CASSPAQGIRNQPQHF. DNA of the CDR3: TGTGCCAGCTCACCGGCACAGGGGATAAGAAATCAGCCCCAGCATTTT.

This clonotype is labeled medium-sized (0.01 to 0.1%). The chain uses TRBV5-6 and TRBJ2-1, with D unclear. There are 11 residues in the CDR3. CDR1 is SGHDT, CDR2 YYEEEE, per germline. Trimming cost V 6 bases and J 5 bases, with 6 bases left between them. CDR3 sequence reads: CASTKNNEQFF. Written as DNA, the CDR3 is TGTGCCAGCACCAAGAACAATGAGCAGTTCTTC. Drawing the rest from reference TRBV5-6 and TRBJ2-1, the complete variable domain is DAGVTQSPTHLIKTRGQQVTLRCSPKSGHDTVSWYQQALGQGPQFIFQYYEEEERQRGNFPDRFSGHQFPNYSSELNVNALLLGDSALYLCASTKNNEQFFGPGTRLTVL.

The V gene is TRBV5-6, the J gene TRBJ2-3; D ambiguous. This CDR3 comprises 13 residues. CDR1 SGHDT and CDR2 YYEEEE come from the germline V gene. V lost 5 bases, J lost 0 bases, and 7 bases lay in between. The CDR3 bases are TGTGCCAGCAGATCCGACAGCACAGATACGCAGTATTTT. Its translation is CASRSDSTDTQYF.